The 11 T cell receptor beta chains reported below all come from one sample, sequenced in a study of cytomegalovirus exposure and HLA in healthy donors. Sequencing used immunoSEQ multiplex PCR; TCRdb keeps in-frame clones, though not all of them. The sample contains under 250,000 clones, 70% to 90% of which appear only once. Sequencing was performed on PBMCs. The receptors shown here come from a woman aged 18-29 years in good health and CMV-seronegative.

CDR3 loop: CASSQGPYGYTF. The DNA for the CDR3 is TGCGCCAGCAGCCAAGGTCCCTATGGCTACACCTTC. This rearrangement joins TRBV4-1 to TRBJ1-2; D is undetermined. The germline V gene encodes CDR1 MGHRA and CDR2 YSYEKL. The V end was cut by 1 base, the J end by 4 bases, with 4 bases between. The CDR3 is made up of 12 amino acids.

The V gene is TRBV19, the J gene TRBJ1-2; possible D gene TRBD1, 6 bases. With 3 bases removed from V and 0 bases from J, the gap between germline ends came to 11 bases. There are 15 residues in the CDR3. Germline V CDR1 and CDR2: LNHDA, SQIVND (reference sequence). CDR3 DNA sequence: TGTGCCAGTAGTATGGGTGGACAGCCTAACTATGGCTACACCTTC. Translation gives CASSMGGQPNYGYTF.

The genes are TRBV15 and TRBJ1-5; D ambiguous. The V end was cut by 3 bases, the J end by 7 bases, with 10 bases between. CDR3 length equals 13 residues. Germline CDR1 and CDR2: LNHNV and YYDKDF (reference sequence). CDR3: CATSRTNPQPQHF. The CDR3 coding sequence is TGTGCCACCAGCAGGACTAATCCCCAGCCCCAGCATTTT.

The rearrangement links TRBV5-8 to TRBJ1-2, with no clear D. This CDR3 comprises 13 residues. V was pared by 0 bases and J by 6 bases, with 9 bases between. Germline values: CDR1 SGHTS, CDR2 YDEGEE. Here the CDR3 reads CASSLGGVDGYTF. DNA of the CDR3: TGTGCCAGCAGCTTGGGAGGAGTTGATGGCTACACCTTC.

The rearrangement uses TRBV5-6 and TRBJ2-5; the D is unclear. Trimming stripped 0 bases from V and 0 bases from J, with 9 bases between. CDR3 length equals 15 residues. Germline CDR1 SGHDT, CDR2 YYEEEE. CDR3 protein: CASSLARVYQETQYF. The CDR3, as DNA: TGTGCCAGCAGCTTGGCAAGGGTTTACCAAGAGACCCAGTACTTC.

The rearrangement uses TRBV7-8 and TRBJ2-1, with D possibly being TRBD2 (6 bases). Trimming removed 5 bases at V and 5 bases at J, with 10 bases between. CDR1 and CDR2 from the germline V gene are SGHVS and FQNEAQ. The CDR3 has 13 amino acids. CDR3 sequence: CASSAWGDNEQFF. The CDR3, as DNA: TGTGCCAGCAGCGCGTGGGGGGACAATGAGCAGTTCTTC.

The chain has TRBV2 and TRBJ2-1; no reliable D call. The CDR3 length is 14 residues. CDR1 is SNHLY and CDR2 is FYNNEI in the germline V gene. With 7 bases removed from V and 5 bases from J, the gap between germline ends came to 15 bases. The CDR3 DNA sequence: TGTGCCAGCACTTTGACACCCTCAAACAATGAGCAGTTCTTC. Translated, it gives CASTLTPSNNEQFF.

The J gene is TRBJ1-4, the V gene TRBV9; 8 bases line up with TRBD1. The ends lost 0 bases at V and 8 bases at J; junction bases unmatched: 6. Germline loops: CDR1 SGDLS, CDR2 YYNGEE. This CDR3 has 15 amino acids. The chain's CDR3 is CASSVEAGGREKLFF. Here the CDR3 DNA reads TGTGCCAGCAGCGTAGAGGCAGGGGGCCGCGAAAAACTGTTTTTT.

The CDR3 nucleotides read TGTGCCAGCAGCCCTCAACCCAGGGGGCGCTTGTATGAGCAGTTCTTC. Translating it yields CASSPQPRGRLYEQFF. The J gene is TRBJ2-1, the V gene TRBV6-6; TRBD1 aligns across 8 bases. J gave up 8 bases and V 6 bases, and 15 bases lay outside the gene matches. This CDR3 spans 16 amino acids. Germline V gene lookup returns CDR1 MNHNY and CDR2 SVGAGI (reference sequence).

At least ten counts were recorded for this clone. V is TRBV5-4 and J is TRBJ1-1; 8 positions agree with TRBD1. This CDR3 region has 16 residues. J gave up 1 base and V 0 bases, and 5 bases lay outside the gene matches. Germline values: CDR1 SGHNT, CDR2 YYREEE (reference sequence). The CDR3 nucleotides read TGTGCCAGCAGCTTGGGCAGGGGGCGAAGGAACACTGAAGCTTTCTTT. This translates into CASSLGRGRRNTEAFF. Full variable domain (rest looked up from reference TRBV5-4 and TRBJ1-1): ETGVTQSPTHLIKTRGQQVTLRCSSQSGHNTVSWYQQALGQGPQFIFQYYREEENGRGNFPPRFSGLQFPNYSSELNVNALELDDSALYLCASSLGRGRRNTEAFFGQGTRLTVV.

The chain is built from TRBV5-1 and TRBJ2-3, with a weak D call TRBD1 (5 bases). Germline CDR1 and CDR2: SGHRS and YFSETQ. The CDR3 consists of 16 residues. V was shortened by 0 bases and J by 2 bases, with 13 bases between the two germline ends. The CDR3 DNA follows: TGCGCCAGCAGCTTGGGACAGAGGATCCCCACAGATACGCAGTATTTT. Amino acid sequence: CASSLGQRIPTDTQYF.